Listed here are 30 T cell receptor beta chains from one sample, sequenced in a study of OX40 agonist ivuxolimab in advanced cancers. The assay was immunoSEQ multiplex PCR, and TCRdb's table has in-frame clones only and misses some. The repertoire includes around 110,000 clones, approximately 89% of them detected once, and around 1.2% sits in the top ten. Here the sequenced sample was CD4+ or CD8+ T cells sorted from blood, taken in a trial of the OX40 agonist ivuxolimab. These receptors came from an adult with an advanced solid tumor such as melanoma, head and neck, liver or kidney cancer.

This rearrangement joins TRBV5-8 to TRBJ2-5, with TRBD1 as a possible D gene (6 bases). Deletions cut 4 bases from V and 4 bases from J, with 17 bases between. The CDR3 contains 15 residues. Germline CDR1 reads SGHTS; CDR2 reads YDEGEE. The chain's CDR3 is CASSRTGNFGETQYF. In DNA form, the CDR3 reads TGTGCCAGCAGCCGTACAGGGAATTTCGGAGAGACCCAGTACTTC.

The chain has TRBV30 and TRBJ2-1, with 11 nucleotides matching TRBD2. Trimming took 3 bases from V and 10 from J; bases not matched to a gene: 5. Germline CDR1 GTSNPN, CDR2 SVGIG (reference sequence). The CDR3 covers 13 residues. The CDR3 bases are TGTGCCTGGAGCGGTCTAGCGGGAGGCGAGCAGTTCTTC. Amino acids: CAWSGLAGGEQFF.

The rearrangement joins TRBV27 to TRBJ2-5; 14 nucleotides match TRBD2. Germline V gene lookup returns CDR1 MNHEY and CDR2 SMNVEV (reference sequence). The CDR3 spans 16 residues. V was pared by 5 bases and J by 5 bases, with 7 bases of the junction left unmatched. CDR3 bases: TGTGCCAGCAGTCTCGGGACTAGCGGGGGAAGGGAGACCCAGTACTTC. Residues: CASSLGTSGGRETQYF.

This chain links TRBV10-2 with TRBJ1-3, with D uncertain. Germline CDR1 WSHSY, CDR2 SAAADI. The CDR3 extends over 13 amino acids. The germline V and J ends were trimmed by 11 bases and 0 bases, with 11 bases remaining between them. The CDR3 loop is CAAAAFSGNTIYF. The CDR3 region has the DNA TGCGCCGCGGCAGCCTTCTCTGGAAACACCATATATTTT.

J is TRBJ2-1 and V is TRBV9; D possibly corresponds to TRBD2 (5 bases). The CDR3 runs to 15 residues. Germline V CDR1 and CDR2: SGDLS, YYNGEE. Trimming shortened V by 0 bases and J by 0 bases, and 7 bases separated the two germline ends. CDR3 in amino acids: CASSVARASYNEQFF. CDR3 nucleotides: TGTGCCAGCAGCGTAGCGAGGGCCTCCTACAATGAGCAGTTCTTC. Supplemented by reference TRBV9 and TRBJ2-1, the full variable domain reads DSGVTQTPKHLITATGQRVTLRCSPRSGDLSVYWYQQSLDQGLQFLIQYYNGEERAKGNILERFSAQQFPDLHSELNLSSLELGDSALYFCASSVARASYNEQFFGPGTRLTVL.

The chain carries TRBV7-3 and TRBJ2-7; possibly TRBD1 or TRBD2 for D (6 bases each). Trimming cost V 5 bases and J 2 bases, with 13 bases left between them. Per the germline V gene, CDR1 is SGHTA and CDR2 is FQGTGA. The CDR3 spans 14 residues. The CDR3 region has the DNA TGTGCCAGCAGCCGGGGGCAGCCTACCTACGAGCAGTACTTC. Protein sequence: CASSRGQPTYEQYF.

The V gene is TRBV19, the J gene TRBJ2-5; 7 bases fit TRBD2. V gave up 5 bases and J gave up 4 bases; unmatched junction bases: 13. The length of the CDR3 is 16 residues. Germline CDR1 is LNHDA and CDR2 is SQIVND (reference sequence). The CDR3 DNA reads TGTGCCAGTAGTCCCGACTACAAGGGAGGGCGAGAGACCCAGTACTTC. It encodes CASSPDYKGGRETQYF. Looking up the rest from reference TRBV19 and TRBJ2-5 gives the full variable domain: DGGITQSPKYLFRKEGQNVTLSCEQNLNHDAMYWYRQDPGQGLRLIYYSQIVNDFQKGDIAEGYSVSREKKESFPLTVTSAQKNPTAFYLCASSPDYKGGRETQYFGPGTRLLVL.

V gene TRBV6-1 combines with J gene TRBJ1-1; D remains unclear. Germline lookup yields CDR1 MNHNS and CDR2 SASEGT. Trimming removed 2 bases at V and 6 bases at J, with 13 bases between. CDR3 size: 14 residues. CDR3 nucleotides: TGTGCCAGCAGTGAAAGGAGTTGGGGTCCTGAAGCTTTCTTT. This codes for CASSERSWGPEAFF.

V is TRBV5-1 and J is TRBJ2-3, with D possibly being TRBD2 (5 bases). CDR3 length: 14 residues. V gave up 5 bases and J gave up 2 bases, with 12 bases separating them. Per the germline V gene, CDR1 is SGHRS and CDR2 is YFSETQ. CDR3 in DNA: TGCGCCAGCAGACTAATGGACTCCACAGATACGCAGTATTTT. Translating gives CASRLMDSTDTQYF.

This chain uses TRBV7-3 with TRBJ2-1, with 9 bases matching TRBD2. Germline loops: CDR1 SGHTA, CDR2 FQGTGA. J was trimmed by 4 bases and V by 4 bases; bases with no gene match: 8. This CDR3 spans 16 amino acids. The CDR3 DNA follows: TGTGCCAGCAGCTCAAAAGCGGGAGGCCTTTACAATGAGCAGTTCTTC. This encodes CASSSKAGGLYNEQFF. The variable domain in full, with the rest retrieved from reference TRBV7-3 and TRBJ2-1, is GAGVSQTPSNKVTEKGKYVELRCDPISGHTALYWYRQSLGQGPEFLIYFQGTGAADDSGLPNDRFFAVRPEGSVSTLKIQRTERGDSAVYLCASSSKAGGLYNEQFFGPGTRLTVL.

The chain recombines TRBV5-6 with TRBJ2-3; D gene ambiguous. The germline V gene has CDR1 SGHDT and CDR2 YYEEEE. V lost 0 bases and J lost 5, with 4 bases in between. CDR3 length: 12 amino acids. CDR3 region: CASSLAGDTQYF. CDR3 DNA sequence: TGTGCCAGCAGCTTGGCCGGAGATACGCAGTATTTT.

Notes on this clone: Other DNA sequences of this sample code for an identical CDR3. V is TRBV9 and J is TRBJ2-3; D is unresolved. CDR3 length: 15 amino acids. The germline CDR1 and CDR2 sequences are SGDLS and YYNGEE. V lost 0 bases, J lost 0 bases, and 8 bases lay in between. CDR3 bases: TGTGCCAGCAGCGTAGCCGGAGCTAGCACAGATACGCAGTATTTT. It specifies CASSVAGASTDTQYF.

The V gene is TRBV13, the J gene TRBJ2-7; D is perhaps TRBD2 (6 bases). The V end lost 4 bases, the J end lost 2 bases, and 24 bases lay between the germline ends. CDR1 and CDR2 (germline): PRHDT, FYEKMQ (reference sequence). The CDR3 loop spans 18 amino acids. CDR3 DNA sequence: TGTGCCAGCAGCTCGAACGATGCCCCCGGGAGCGTGGCCTACGAGCAGTACTTC. As protein: CASSSNDAPGSVAYEQYF.

The CDR3 loop is CSARGRETQYF. DNA for the CDR3: TGCAGTGCTAGAGGGCGGGAGACCCAGTACTTC. The chain employs TRBV20-1 and TRBJ2-5, with D uncertain. The CDR3 sequence is 11 residues long. V was trimmed by 1 base and J by 5 bases, leaving 5 bases between them. CDR1 and CDR2 from the germline V gene are DFQATT and SNEGSKA (reference sequence).

The chain carries TRBV18 and TRBJ1-3, with 7 bases that match TRBD1. CDR3 length: 15 residues. Germline V lookup: CDR1 KGHSH, CDR2 LQKENI. The V segment lost 3 bases and the J segment 7 bases; nucleotides outside the gene matches: 9. CDR3 in amino acids: CASSPAGGLGNTIYF. The CDR3 bases are TGTGCCAGCTCACCCGCAGGGGGTCTCGGTAACACCATATATTTT.

The CDR3 here is CASSLWTPSTDTQYF. The CDR3 DNA is TGTGCCAGCAGCTTGTGGACCCCTAGCACAGATACGCAGTATTTT. This sequence joins TRBV5-4 and TRBJ2-3; D unclear. The CDR3 contains 15 residues. Germline-derived CDR1 and CDR2 are SGHNT and YYREEE (reference sequence). V was trimmed by 1 base and J by 0 bases, leaving 9 bases between them.

The rearrangement uses TRBV13 and TRBJ2-4; perhaps TRBD1 as D (6 bases). V lost 5 bases and J 2 bases, leaving 19 bases between the germline ends. The CDR3 is made up of 17 amino acids. The V gene's germline CDR1 is PRHDT and CDR2 FYEKMQ (reference sequence). CDR3 loop: CASSPTRDTGTKNIQYF. The CDR3 DNA reads as TGTGCCAGCAGCCCCACCCGGGACACCGGGACCAAAAACATTCAGTACTTC.

The chain links TRBV6-5 to TRBJ1-3; the match to TRBD1 covers 7 bases. V shed 0 bases and J 2 bases; nucleotides not matched to a gene: 4. This CDR3 has 16 residues. Germline V CDR1 and CDR2: MNHEY, SVGAGI. CDR3 amino acids: CASSYSGDRTGNTIYF. The CDR3 nucleotides read TGTGCCAGCAGTTACTCCGGGGACAGAACTGGAAACACCATATATTTT.

This clone appeared once. J is TRBJ1-1 and V is TRBV28; TRBD1 aligns across 8 bases. V was pared by 6 bases and J by 6 bases, with 9 bases of the junction left unmatched. The CDR3 totals 14 residues. Germline assignment: CDR1 MDHEN and CDR2 SYDVKM. The CDR3 sequence is CASSPGDRLSEAFF. CDR3 DNA sequence: TGTGCCAGCAGCCCCGGGGACAGGCTGTCTGAAGCTTTCTTT.

V gene TRBV6-5 combines with J gene TRBJ2-1; D is possibly TRBD1 or TRBD2 (5 bases each). The CDR3 has 14 amino acids. Germline lookup yields CDR1 MNHEY and CDR2 SVGAGI. V shed 5 bases and J shed 6 bases, with 14 bases lying between them. The CDR3 loop is CASSTSGPINEQFF. The CDR3 nucleotides are TGTGCCAGCAGTACCTCGGGACCCATCAATGAGCAGTTCTTC.

Points on this clone: Distinct nucleotide sequences in the sample also encode this CDR3. This chain connects TRBV18 to TRBJ1-5; a weak D match, TRBD1 (5 bases). From germline, CDR1 is KGHSH and CDR2 LQKENI. CDR3 length equals 13 residues. Trimming shortened V by 3 bases and J by 4 bases, and 7 bases separated the two germline ends. In DNA form, the CDR3 reads TGTGCCAGCTCACCGGGGGAGAATCAGCCCCAGCATTTT. It codes for CASSPGENQPQHF.

This clone has a handful of counts. The rearrangement links TRBV7-2 to TRBJ2-1; perhaps TRBD1 as D (6 bases). The length of the CDR3 is 14 residues. Germline loops: CDR1 SGHTA, CDR2 FQGNSA. V lost 3 bases to trimming and J lost 11 bases, with 17 bases between them. DNA for the CDR3: TGTGCCAGCAGCTTTCCCAGGGGCTGGGAACAGCAGTTCTTC. This encodes CASSFPRGWEQQFF.

This clone was detected only once. The chain uses TRBV18 and TRBJ1-3, with D hard to call. Trimming shortened V by 6 bases and J by 0 bases, and 6 bases separated the two germline ends. The CDR3 extends over 13 amino acids. Germline loops: CDR1 KGHSH, CDR2 LQKENI. For the CDR3, the DNA is TGTGCCAGCTCTCCTTTCTCTGGAAACACCATATATTTT. Protein product: CASSPFSGNTIYF.

The J gene is TRBJ1-1, the V gene TRBV10-2, with a weak D call TRBD1 (6 bases). CDR1 is WSHSY, CDR2 SAAADI, per germline. The CDR3 is made up of 14 amino acids. V was trimmed by 3 bases and J by 2 bases, leaving 10 bases between them. CDR3: CASSEQGLNTEAFF. The CDR3 region has the DNA TGCGCCAGCAGTGAACAGGGCTTAAACACTGAAGCTTTCTTT.

The chain joins TRBV30 to TRBJ1-5, with 10 nucleotides matching TRBD1. V lost 3 bases, J lost 4 bases, and 6 bases stayed unmatched. The germline V gene has CDR1 GTSNPN and CDR2 SVGIG (reference sequence). The CDR3 is made up of 15 amino acids. Here the CDR3 reads CAWRSRDRGNQPQHF. The CDR3 region has the DNA TGTGCCTGGAGGTCCCGGGACAGGGGTAATCAGCCCCAGCATTTT.

The count of this clone is one. The V and J genes are TRBV5-1 and TRBJ1-1; D is undetermined. Germline V gene sequence: CDR1 SGHRS, CDR2 YFSETQ. The CDR3 sequence is 17 residues long. Trimming left V 1 base short and J 0 bases short, with 16 bases between. The CDR3 is CASSLSAGSIMNTEAFF. Here the CDR3 DNA reads TGCGCCAGCAGCTTGTCGGCAGGTTCAATCATGAACACTGAAGCTTTCTTT.

As regards this clone: The junction and the germline gene differ at one end; a read error may be behind it. The genes are TRBV7-2 and TRBJ1-4; unclear D gene. This CDR3 contains 16 residues. The germline V gene encodes CDR1 SGHTA and CDR2 FQGNSA. CDR3 DNA: TGTGCCAGCAGCTTAGCACCGCGAACAACCAATGAAAAACTGTTTTTT. Amino acids: CASSLAPRTTNEKLFF. Full variable domain (rest looked up from reference TRBV7-2 and TRBJ1-4): GAGVSQSPSNKVTEKGKDVELRCDPISGHTALYWYRQSLGQGLEFLIYFQGNSAPDKSGLPSDRFSAERTGGSVSTLTIQRTQQEDSAVYLCASSLAPRTTNEKLFFGSGTQLSVL.

This chain joins TRBV18 and TRBJ1-4; D gene uncertain. This CDR3 has 15 residues. CDR1 and CDR2 from the germline V gene are KGHSH and LQKENI. The V and J ends lost 1 base and 0 bases respectively, with 6 bases between them. The DNA for the CDR3 is TGTGCCAGCTCACCACAAGGGCCAACTAATGAAAAACTGTTTTTT. Protein product: CASSPQGPTNEKLFF.

The V and J genes are TRBV6-6 and TRBJ2-7; no firm D call. This CDR3 comprises 16 residues. With 6 bases removed from V and 0 bases from J, the gap between germline ends came to 18 bases. Germline V gene lookup returns CDR1 MNHNY and CDR2 SVGAGI (reference sequence). DNA for the CDR3: TGTGCCAGCAGCCAATGGGTTACTGGAAGCTCCTACGAGCAGTACTTC. Its protein is CASSQWVTGSSYEQYF.

CDR3 nucleotides: TGTGCCACCAGCAGAGAAAAGGTGGACGGCGACACCATATATTTT. Its translation is CATSREKVDGDTIYF. The chain is built from TRBV15 and TRBJ1-3; no firm D call. Trimming removed 0 bases at V and 8 bases at J, with 14 bases between. Germline V gives CDR1 LNHNV, CDR2 YYDKDF (reference sequence). This CDR3 has 15 residues.